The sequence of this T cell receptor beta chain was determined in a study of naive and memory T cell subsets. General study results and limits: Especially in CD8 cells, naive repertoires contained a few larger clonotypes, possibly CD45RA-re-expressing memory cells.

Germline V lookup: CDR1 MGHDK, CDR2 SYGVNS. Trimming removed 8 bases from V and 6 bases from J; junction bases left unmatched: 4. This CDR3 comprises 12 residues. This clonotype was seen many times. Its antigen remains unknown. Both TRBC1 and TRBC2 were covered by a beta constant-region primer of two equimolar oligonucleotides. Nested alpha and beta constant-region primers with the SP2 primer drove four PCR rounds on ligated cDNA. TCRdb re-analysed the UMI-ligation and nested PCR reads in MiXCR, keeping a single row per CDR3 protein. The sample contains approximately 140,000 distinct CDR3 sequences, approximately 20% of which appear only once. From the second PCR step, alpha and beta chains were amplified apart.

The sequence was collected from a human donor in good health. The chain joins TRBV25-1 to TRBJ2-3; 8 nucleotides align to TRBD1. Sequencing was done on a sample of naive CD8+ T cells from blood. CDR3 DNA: TGTGCCAGCGGACAGGGTCAGGATACGCAGTATTTT. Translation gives CASGQGQDTQYF.